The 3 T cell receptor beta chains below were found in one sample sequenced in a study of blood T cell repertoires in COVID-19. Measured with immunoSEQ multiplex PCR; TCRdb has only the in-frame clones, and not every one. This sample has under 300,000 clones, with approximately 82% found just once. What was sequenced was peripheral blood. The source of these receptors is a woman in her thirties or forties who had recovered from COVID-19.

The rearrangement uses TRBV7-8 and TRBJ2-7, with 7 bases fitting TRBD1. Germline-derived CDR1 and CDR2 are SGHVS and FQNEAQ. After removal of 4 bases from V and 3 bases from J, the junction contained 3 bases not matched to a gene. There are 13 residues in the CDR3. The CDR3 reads CASSWGQIYEQYF. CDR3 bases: TGTGCCAGCAGCTGGGGACAGATCTACGAGCAGTACTTC. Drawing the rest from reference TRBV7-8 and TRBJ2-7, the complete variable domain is GAGVSQSPRYKVAKRGQDVALRCDPISGHVSLFWYQQALGQGPEFLTYFQNEAQLDKSGLPSDRFFAERPEGSVSTLKIQRTQQEDSAVYLCASSWGQIYEQYFGPGTRLTVT.

CDR3: CASSPGAGEHTDTQYF. The CDR3 coding sequence is TGTGCCAGCAGCCCGGGAGCGGGGGAACACACAGATACGCAGTATTTT. V usage is TRBV3-1 (or the pseudogene TRBV3-2) and J usage is TRBJ2-3, with TRBD2 matching over 8 bases. After removal of 4 bases from V and 2 bases from J, the junction contained 8 bases not matched to a gene. The CDR3 runs to 16 residues. Germline V gene sequence: CDR1 LGHDT, CDR2 YNNKEL (reference sequence).

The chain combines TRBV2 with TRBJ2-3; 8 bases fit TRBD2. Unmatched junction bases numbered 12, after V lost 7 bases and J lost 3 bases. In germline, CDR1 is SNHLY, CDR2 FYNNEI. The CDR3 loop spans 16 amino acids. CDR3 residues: CASKRSGGYGTDTQYF. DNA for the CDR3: TGTGCCAGCAAGCGGAGCGGGGGCTACGGAACAGATACGCAGTATTTT. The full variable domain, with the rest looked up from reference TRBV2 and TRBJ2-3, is EPEVTQTPSHQVTQMGQEVILRCVPISNHLYFYWYRQILGQKVEFLVSFYNNEISEKSEIFDDQFSVERPDGSNFTLKIRSTKLEDSAMYFCASKRSGGYGTDTQYFGPGTRLTVL.